Reported below is one T cell receptor (beta chain). Sequencing used immunoSEQ multiplex PCR; TCRdb keeps in-frame clones, though not all of them. The data show 250,000 to 400,000 clones, more than 70% seen once. Seattle-derived patients entered the study during active infection and were followed longitudinally. This sample stems from a study of blood T cell repertoires in COVID-19. Study background: There were acute and convalescent COVID-19 samples, and they came from the United States, Italy and Spain. Sample material is recorded as cDNA or gDNA derived from T cells, B-cell-depleted T cells, or PBMCs.

After removal of 7 bases from V and 3 bases from J, the junction contained 18 bases not matched to a gene. Per the germline V gene, CDR1 is SEHNR and CDR2 is FQNEAQ (reference sequence). This CDR3 contains 18 residues. The receptor's source is a woman aged 25 to 39 with COVID-19, enrolled during active disease. Sequencing was done on a sample of peripheral blood. This chain connects TRBV7-9 to TRBJ2-5, with 9 positions matching TRBD1. CDR3 DNA sequence: TGTGCCAGCACCTCCCCTTCACGTACAGGGGGCTACGAAGAGACCCAGTACTTC. Translated: CASTSPSRTGGYEETQYF.